This T cell receptor (beta chain) was observed in a study of T cells in localized non-small cell lung cancer. A word on this clone: Its antigen remains unknown.

Study-level findings and limits: Adjacent lung exhibited a median of around 60 among the 100 most abundant tumor clones.

TCRdb's table, derived via immunoSEQ multiplex PCR, lists solely in-frame clones and lacks some. The sample has 30,000 to 35,000 clones, around 93% seen once. CDR3 length equals 15 residues. V trimming: 1 base; J trimming: 2 bases; junction bases outside the gene matches: 3. Germline values: CDR1 KGHSH, CDR2 LQKENI. The sample here was peripheral blood, taken before any cancer treatment. The J gene is TRBJ2-3, the V gene TRBV18; 7 nucleotides line up with TRBD1. The TCR originated in a female donor at least 60 years old with stage I lung adenocarcinoma. CDR3: CASSPQQGVTDTQYF. The CDR3, as DNA: TGTGCCAGCTCACCACAGCAGGGGGTCACAGATACGCAGTATTTT. The full variable domain, in which reference TRBV18 and TRBJ2-3 provide the parts outside the CDR3, is NAGVMQNPRHLVRRRGQEARLRCSPMKGHSHVYWYRQLPEEGLKFMVYLQKENIIDESGMPKERFSAEFPKEGPSILRIQQVVRGDSAAYFCASSPQQGVTDTQYFGPGTRLTVL.